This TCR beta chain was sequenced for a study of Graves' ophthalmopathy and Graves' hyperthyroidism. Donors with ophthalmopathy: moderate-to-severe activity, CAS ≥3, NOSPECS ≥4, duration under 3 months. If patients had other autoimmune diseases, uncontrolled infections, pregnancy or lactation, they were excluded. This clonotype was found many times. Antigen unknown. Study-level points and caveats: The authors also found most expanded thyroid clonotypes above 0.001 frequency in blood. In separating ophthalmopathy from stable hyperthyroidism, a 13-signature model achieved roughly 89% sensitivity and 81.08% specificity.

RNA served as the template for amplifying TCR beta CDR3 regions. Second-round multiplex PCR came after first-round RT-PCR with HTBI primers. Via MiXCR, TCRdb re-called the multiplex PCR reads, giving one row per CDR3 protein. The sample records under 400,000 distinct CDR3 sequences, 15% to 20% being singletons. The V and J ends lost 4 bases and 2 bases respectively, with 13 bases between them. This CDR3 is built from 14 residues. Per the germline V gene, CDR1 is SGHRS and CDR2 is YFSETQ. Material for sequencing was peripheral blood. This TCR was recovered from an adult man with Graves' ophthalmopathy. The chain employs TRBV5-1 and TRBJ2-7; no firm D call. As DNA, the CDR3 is TGCGCCAGCAGCCAAACAGAGGCGACCTACGAGCAGTACTTC. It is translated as CASSQTEATYEQYF.